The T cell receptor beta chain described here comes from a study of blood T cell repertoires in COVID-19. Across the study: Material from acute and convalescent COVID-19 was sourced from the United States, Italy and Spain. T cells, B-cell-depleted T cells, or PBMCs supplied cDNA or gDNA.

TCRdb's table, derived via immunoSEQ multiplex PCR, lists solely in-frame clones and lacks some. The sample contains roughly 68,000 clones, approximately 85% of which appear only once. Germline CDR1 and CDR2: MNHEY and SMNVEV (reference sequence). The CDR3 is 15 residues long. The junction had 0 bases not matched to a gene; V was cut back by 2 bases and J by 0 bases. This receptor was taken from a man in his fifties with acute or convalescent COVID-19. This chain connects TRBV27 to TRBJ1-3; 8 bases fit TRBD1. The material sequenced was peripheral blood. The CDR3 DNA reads TGTGCCAGCAGTTTAACAGGGGGCTCTGGAAACACCATATATTTT. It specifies CASSLTGGSGNTIYF.